This TCR beta chain was sequenced in a study of T cell clonality in common variable immunodeficiency. Produced via immunoSEQ multiplex PCR; TCRdb's table is partial and in-frame only. The sample counts tens of thousands of clones, none seen once; the ten largest own 3.8%. Germline trimming cut 0 bases from V and 4 bases from J; bases unmatched to any gene: 7. The germline V gene encodes CDR1 DFQATT and CDR2 SNEGSKA (reference sequence). The CDR3 is 15 residues long. Study-wide results and caveats: CVID subjects showed higher TCRbeta clonality than healthy controls. Patient heterogeneity in the CVID cohort limited correlations between repertoire features and clinical complications. Fewer deletions and N-nucleotide insertions were reportedly seen in common variable immunodeficiency TCR beta sequences.

This clone was counted at least ten times. The antigen remains unidentified. The read is 3 residues too short to cover the CDR3 end, so that end is filled in from the germline J gene. The chain combines TRBV20-1 with TRBJ2-3; TRBD1 agrees at 7 bases. This receptor was identified in a person between 18 and 69 years old in good health. Sequencing used peripheral blood mononuclear cells. The sequenced CDR3 bases are TGCAGTGCTAGAGATCAATGGCAGGGGGCAGATACG. Protein: CSARDQWQGADT. The complete CDR3 reads CSARDQWQGADTQYF.